The present TCR beta chain was sequenced within a study of blood T cell repertoires in COVID-19 (TCRdb year 2020). General notes on the study: Collaborator samples came from the United States, Italy and Spain and covered acute and convalescent phases of COVID-19. The prospective study material was composed of cDNA or gDNA derived from T cells, B-cell-depleted T cells, or PBMCs. The dataset comprised deeply sampled blood TCRbeta repertoires from subjects exposed to, actively infected with, or recovered from COVID-19. A freely available public database, intended as a resource for researchers studying the immune response to SARS-CoV-2, is where the repertoires were released. The samples were drawn from the first 160 participants of the ongoing ImmuneRACE study and from about 1,200 subjects provided by 6 global collaborators. Nearly every sample came with metadata listing a de-identified subject ID, COVID-19 status, age in years and sex. HLA class I and class II types, where available, came from metadata supplied by the sample provider rather than from assay-based typing. The research as a whole found: The quantity of clinical and demographic metadata differed by source and by participant and was supplied without curation.

Whole blood was collected in K2EDTA tubes by collaborating institutions according to the institutions' own protocols. For TCRbeta analysis, collaborators shipped samples as frozen whole blood, isolated PBMCs, or DNA extracted from either of those sample types. Note on this clone: Its recognized antigen is unknown. No much larger clone is present one base from it, and per-base qualities are unavailable.

V trim: 0 bases; J trim: 4 bases; unmatched bases: 18. Based on the germline V gene, the CDR1 and CDR2 sequences are LGHNA and YSLEER. The CDR3, cysteine through phenylalanine, is 20 amino acids long. Kept here is only the CDR3 DNA, which spans 60 bases and is read in frame from base 1. The immunoSEQ Assay, a bias-controlled multiplex PCR, was used to amplify TCRbeta CDR3 regions from genomic DNA. As for the original processing: The number of nucleated cells in each sample was estimated by amplification of reference gene primers within the assay. To quantify the absolute abundance of each unique TCRbeta CDR3 rearrangement, sequence reads were collapsed and filtered. For each sample, productive Simpson clonality was calculated as the square root of Simpson's diversity index across productive rearrangements. Sourced from immuneACCESS, this table was stored by TCRdb with only in-frame sequences that have V and J called. A share of the clones is absent; for the studies checked, an unresolved V gene accounts for under half, and the remainder has no known explanation. That table is the source of V, J and clone size, and D and trimming were worked out from the DNA. The table for this sample lists over 70,000 clones; around 80% of them were counted only once. About half of the sample goes to the ten largest clones.

In this chain, TRBV4-3 is recombined with TRBJ2-3; a stretch of 8 junction bases matches TRBD1. Specimen: peripheral blood. This TCR was recovered from a human donor in a cohort sampled during active COVID-19. The CDR3 region has the sequence CASSQDRYAPGTGMPDTQYF. The nucleotides are TGCGCCAGCAGCCAAGACCGCTATGCGCCTGGGACAGGTATGCCAGATACGCAGTATTTT.